This T cell receptor beta chain was recorded in a study of monozygotic twins with inflammatory bowel disease. With the 5' RACE reads reprocessed, TCRdb shows one record per CDR3 protein and no DNA. The record lists under 350,000 distinct CDR3 sequences, of which the ten most abundant hold over 5.5%. Sequenced sample: blood. This TCR derives from a human donor with ulcerative colitis or Crohn's disease, or a healthy co-twin of an affected twin (not recorded which).

The CDR3 sequence is CASSLAPGVQVGYTF. The V gene is TRBV5-1, the J gene TRBJ1-2; TCRdb's D call, TRBD1, is unchecked because there is no DNA. Germline V gene data show CDR1 as SGHRS and CDR2 as YFSETQ. CDR3 length: 15 amino acids.